The source of this T cell receptor (beta chain) is a study of cytomegalovirus exposure and HLA in healthy donors. Those who donated were healthy bone marrow donors. CDR3 size: 16 residues. Trimming took off 4 bases at V and 0 bases at J, with 14 bases between the two ends. Germline values: CDR1 MNHNY, CDR2 SVGAGI (reference sequence). About this clone itself: No antigen is known for it.

Study outcomes and limitations: Cytomegalovirus association was assigned to about 150 TCR beta chains. Later work associated fewer than 20,000 TCR beta sequences with HLA alleles at 0.05 false discovery rate. With later analysis, a missense DCLRE1C variant became linked to TCR beta V- and J-gene trimming.

60 Vbeta and 13 Jbeta primers were used in PCR. TCRdb's copy holds only in-frame clones and misses some; the assay was immunoSEQ multiplex PCR. The sample lists around 99,000 clones; over 75% were seen once. The specimen sequenced was PBMCs. The chain has TRBV6-6 and TRBJ2-3, with TRBD2 as a possible D gene (5 bases). The clonotype was recovered from a male donor in good health and CMV-seronegative. CDR3 sequence reads: CASSSWGTRSTDTQYF. CDR3 sequence (DNA): TGTGCCAGCAGTTCTTGGGGAACTAGGAGCACAGATACGCAGTATTTT.